This TCR beta chain originates from a study of T cell changes during pregnancy in multiple sclerosis. TCRdb keeps only in-frame clones here, not all; method: immunoSEQ multiplex PCR. There are 42,000 or so clones in the sample; 70% to 90% occur only once, and around 1% lies in the top ten. This CDR3 is built from 17 residues. Germline V CDR1 and CDR2: SEHNR, FQNEAQ (reference sequence). Trimming cost V 3 bases and J 3 bases; bases outside gene matches: 11. Sequencing was performed on CD4+ T cells from peripheral blood mononuclear cells, taken after pregnancy. This clonotype originated in a female donor with multiple sclerosis, enrolled in a pregnancy study. The chain couples TRBV7-9 to TRBJ2-1, with 7 positions matching TRBD2. The CDR3 nucleotides are TGTGCCAGCAGCTTGTTTAGAAAGCGGGGTATCTACAATGAGCAGTTCTTC. Translated, it gives CASSLFRKRGIYNEQFF.